This T cell receptor (beta chain) was documented in a study of technical replicates of blood from a handful of donors. This table comes from immunoSEQ multiplex PCR, and its TCRdb copy is limited to in-frame clones, with some not included. The table shows 70,000 to 95,000 clones, with 95% occurring only once. The sample was T cells isolated from PBMCs. This TCR derives from a human donor in good health.

CDR3 in amino acids: CASSLATPTSGGNYEQYF. The CDR3 DNA is TGTGCCAGCAGCTTAGCGACCCCGACTAGCGGGGGTAACTACGAGCAGTACTTC. V gene TRBV11-3 combines with J gene TRBJ2-7, with TRBD2 matching 12 bases. Trimming removed 1 base from V and 3 bases from J; junction bases left unmatched: 10. The CDR3 is 18 residues long. Germline-derived CDR1 and CDR2 are SGHNT and YENEEA.